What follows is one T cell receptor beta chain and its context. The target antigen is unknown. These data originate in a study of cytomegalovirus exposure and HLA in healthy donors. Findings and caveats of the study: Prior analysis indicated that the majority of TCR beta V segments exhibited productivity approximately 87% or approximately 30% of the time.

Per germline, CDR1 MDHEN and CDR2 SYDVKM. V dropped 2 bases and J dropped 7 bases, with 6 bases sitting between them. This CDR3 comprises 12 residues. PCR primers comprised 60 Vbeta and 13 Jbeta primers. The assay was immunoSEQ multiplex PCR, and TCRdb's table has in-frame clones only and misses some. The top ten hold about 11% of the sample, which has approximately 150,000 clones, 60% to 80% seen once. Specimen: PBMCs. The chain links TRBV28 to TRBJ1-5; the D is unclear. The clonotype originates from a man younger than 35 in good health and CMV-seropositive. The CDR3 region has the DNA TGTGCCAGCAGTTTAAGTAGACAGCCCCAGCATTTT. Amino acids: CASSLSRQPQHF.